This is a list of T cell receptor beta chains from one sample in a study of neoadjuvant anti-PD-1 for oral cavity cancer. The assay was immunoSEQ multiplex PCR, and TCRdb's table has in-frame clones only and misses some. This sample has about 42,000 clones; 65% to 80% occur once, and the top ten carry around 4.9%. Sequencing was performed on PBMCs, taken after nivolumab (anti-PD-1) treatment. The receptors originated from a person aged 35 to 85 with oral cavity squamous cell carcinoma. The CDR3 runs from the conserved cysteine through the conserved F or W. D genes are given only for firm matches. For some rows the clone size is stated as once, few or many, or as a class when expanded; others skip it.

d_gene	abundance	v_gene	j_gene	CDR3aa	CDR3nt
TRBD1	NA	TRBV5-8	TRBJ1-4	CASSFGTGNEKLFF	TGTGCCAGCAGCTTCGGGACAGGGAATGAAAAACTGTTTTTT
NA	NA	TRBV11-1	TRBJ2-7	CASSLGRGSGMGLQF	TGTGCCAGCAGCTTAGGGCGTGGGAGTGGAATGGGACTCCAATTC
TRBD2	few	TRBV6-5	TRBJ2-1	CASRFSGGSYNEQFF	TGTGCCAGCAGGTTCAGCGGGGGCTCCTACAATGAGCAGTTCTTC
NA	NA	TRBV6-5	TRBJ1-1	CASSYSKGGDTEAFF	TGTGCCAGCAGTTATTCGAAGGGCGGGGACACTGAAGCTTTCTTT
NA	NA	TRBV7-6	TRBJ1-2	CASSPERANYGYTF	TGTGCCAGCAGCCCGGAGAGGGCGAACTATGGCTACACCTTC
TRBD2	NA	TRBV2	TRBJ2-1	CASRTSGGLYNEQFF	TGTGCCAGCAGGACTAGCGGGGGGTTATACAATGAGCAGTTCTTC
NA	NA	TRBV30	TRBJ1-4	CAWSPKGEKLFF	TGTGCCTGGAGCCCCAAGGGGGAAAAACTGTTTTTT
TRBD1	few	TRBV7-9	TRBJ2-4	CASRQGTENIQYF	TGTGCCAGCAGACAAGGGACAGAAAACATTCAGTACTTC
NA	NA	TRBV5-6	TRBJ2-5	CASSSRGYEYQETQYF	TGTGCCAGCAGCTCACGGGGCTACGAGTACCAAGAGACCCAGTACTTC
NA	NA	TRBV5-1	TRBJ2-2	CASSPGHTGITGELFF	TGCGCCAGCAGCCCGGGACACACAGGTATCACCGGGGAGCTGTTTTTT
NA	NA	TRBV27	TRBJ1-2	CASSLKQNYGYTF	TGTGCCAGCAGTTTAAAACAGAACTATGGCTACACCTTC
TRBD1	NA	TRBV15	TRBJ1-2	CATSIRTGSGYTF	TGTGCCACCAGCATTCGGACAGGGAGTGGCTACACCTTC
NA	NA	TRBV7-8	TRBJ1-2	CASSAEGPYGYTF	TGTGCCAGCAGCGCCGAAGGACCCTATGGCTACACCTTC
TRBD2	few	TRBV7-3	TRBJ2-7	CASSQSGTLSYEQYF	TGTGCCAGCAGCCAGAGCGGGACCCTCTCCTACGAGCAGTACTTC
TRBD1	few	TRBV10-3	TRBJ2-7	CAISGDRTTVRYEQYF	TGTGCCATCAGTGGGGACAGGACGACTGTCCGGTACGAGCAGTACTTC
TRBD1	NA	TRBV7-6	TRBJ2-5	CASSSLGGGGQETQYF	TGTGCCAGCAGCTCCCTAGGGGGCGGCGGCCAAGAGACCCAGTACTTC
TRBD1	NA	TRBV7-9	TRBJ1-3	CASSLMGQGRTGNTIYF	TGTGCCAGCAGCTTAATGGGACAGGGGAGGACGGGAAACACCATATATTTT
NA	once	TRBV19	TRBJ2-7	CASSIGGRVLREQYF	TGTGCCAGTAGTATAGGAGGCAGGGTGCTGCGCGAGCAGTACTTC
NA	NA	TRBV5-1	TRBJ1-2	CASSSGGGWIDGYTF	TGCGCCAGCAGCTCTGGCGGGGGTTGGATTGACGGCTACACCTTC
NA	NA	TRBV6-1	TRBJ1-1	CASRTPSGHTEAFF	TGTGCCAGCAGAACCCCGTCGGGGCACACTGAAGCTTTCTTT
NA	NA	TRBV7-9	TRBJ2-1	CASSLTGAGNEQFF	TGTGCCAGCAGCTTAACGGGGGCGGGCAATGAGCAGTTCTTC
TRBD1	few	TRBV7-3	TRBJ1-3	CASSLTPGQGNTIYF	TGTGCCAGCAGCTTAACCCCGGGACAGGGAAACACCATATATTTT
TRBD1	NA	TRBV27	TRBJ1-1	CASSDRVMNTEAFF	TGTGCCAGCAGTGACAGGGTCATGAACACTGAAGCTTTCTTT
NA	NA	TRBV5-1	TRBJ2-2	CASRPSTGNTGELFF	TGCGCCAGCAGGCCCTCTACAGGGAACACCGGGGAGCTGTTTTTT
NA	NA	TRBV5-4	TRBJ2-5	CASSTSNFLGETQYF	TGTGCCAGCAGCACCTCGAACTTTCTAGGGGAGACCCAGTACTTC
NA	NA	TRBV7-2	TRBJ1-2	CASSSRAYYGYTF	TGTGCCAGCAGCTCCCGGGCCTACTATGGCTACACCTTC
TRBD1	NA	TRBV2	TRBJ2-7	CASRRETGASYEQYF	TGTGCCAGCAGGAGGGAGACAGGGGCCTCCTACGAGCAGTACTTC
NA	NA	TRBV14	TRBJ2-2	CASSRNTGELFF	TGTGCCAGCAGTCGGAACACCGGGGAGCTGTTTTTT
NA	once	TRBV7-2	TRBJ2-7	CASAEGGAYEQYF	TGTGCCAGCGCCGAGGGCGGGGCCTACGAGCAGTACTTC
NA	NA	TRBV28	TRBJ1-1	CASSLRAGALQAFF	TGTGCCAGCAGTTTACGTGCAGGGGCCCTTCAAGCTTTCTTT
NA	NA	TRBV11-3	TRBJ2-1	CASSRIAASSYNEQFF	TGTGCCAGCAGCCGTATAGCGGCTAGCTCCTACAATGAGCAGTTCTTC
NA	NA	TRBV7-8	TRBJ2-2	CASSLSGNANTGELFF	TGTGCCAGCAGCTTATCGGGGAACGCGAACACCGGGGAGCTGTTTTTT
NA	NA	TRBV6-5	TRBJ1-2	CASGFTMTDGYTF	TGTGCCAGCGGATTTACTATGACTGATGGCTACACCTTC
NA	NA	TRBV7-2	TRBJ1-2	CASSLKADYTF	TGTGCCAGCAGCTTAAAAGCCGATTACACCTTC
NA	NA	TRBV6-1	TRBJ1-2	CASSLLPNYGYTF	TGTGCCAGCTCGCTCCTTCCTAACTATGGCTACACCTTC
TRBD2	NA	TRBV19	TRBJ2-5	CASRSPGQRGVQETQYF	TGTGCCAGTAGATCCCCCGGTCAGCGGGGGGTTCAAGAGACCCAGTACTTC
TRBD2	NA	TRBV7-3	TRBJ2-1	CASSSSSGVYDEQFF	TGTGCCAGCAGTTCCTCTAGCGGAGTCTACGATGAGCAGTTCTTC
NA	NA	TRBV11-2	TRBJ1-1	CASSGFTGGTEAFF	TGTGCCAGCAGCGGTTTCACGGGGGGCACTGAAGCTTTCTTT
NA	NA	TRBV20-1	TRBJ1-1	CSALGDTEAFF	TGCAGTGCTCTGGGGGACACTGAAGCTTTCTTT
NA	NA	TRBV19	TRBJ1-5	CASNKDSAVGDQPQHF	TGTGCCAGTAACAAGGACAGCGCTGTAGGGGATCAGCCCCAGCATTTT
NA	NA	TRBV6-4	TRBJ2-2	CASSARLNTGELFF	TGTGCCAGCAGTGCAAGACTGAACACCGGGGAGCTGTTTTTT
NA	NA	TRBV27	TRBJ2-7	CASSFGQSYEQYF	TGTGCCAGCAGTTTTGGGCAGTCCTACGAGCAGTACTTC
NA	NA	TRBV6-1	TRBJ2-3	CASSESRKASTDTQYF	TGTGCCAGCAGTGAATCAAGGAAAGCTAGCACAGATACGCAGTATTTT
TRBD1	NA	TRBV27	TRBJ2-7	CASSFARDRAGEQYF	TGTGCCAGCAGTTTTGCCCGGGACAGGGCTGGGGAGCAGTACTTC
TRBD2	NA	TRBV11-2	TRBJ2-5	CASSLGGAGGRETQYF	TGTGCCAGCAGCTTAGGAGGGGCGGGAGGGAGAGAGACCCAGTACTTC
NA	NA	TRBV6-6	TRBJ1-1	CASGTREWTEAFF	TGTGCCAGCGGGACGCGGGAGTGGACTGAAGCTTTCTTT
TRBD1	NA	TRBV6-5	TRBJ2-7	CASSNGQGGYEQYF	TGTGCCAGCAGTAACGGACAGGGGGGCTACGAGCAGTACTTC